Sequencing of this T cell receptor beta chain was carried out in a study of T cell responses to AZD1222 COVID-19 vaccine. Study outcomes and limitations: Clonal diversity was possibly underestimated; the donors were predominantly white British and more often female.

On this clone: No antigen is known for it.

The protocol was immunoSEQ multiplex PCR, while the TCRdb copy is restricted to in-frame clones and leaves out a portion. The table shows 250,000 to 300,000 clones, with 94% occurring only once. V was pared by 5 bases and J by 0 bases, with 8 bases between. The germline V gene has CDR1 MDHEN and CDR2 SYDVKM. The CDR3 extends over 14 amino acids. This chain connects TRBV28 to TRBJ1-3; no clear D gene. Source: peripheral blood, taken 28 days after the second AZD1222 dose. The TCR originated in an adult who received the AZD1222 COVID-19 vaccine. The CDR3 region has the DNA TGTGCCAGCAGTCCACGGCCCTCTGGAAACACCATATATTTT. This encodes CASSPRPSGNTIYF.